This section outlines one T cell receptor beta chain sequence together with its context. The data belong to a study of blood T cells in healthy people across ages. V lost 4 bases, J lost 5 bases, and 6 bases stayed unmatched. Germline-derived CDR1 and CDR2 are MGHRA and YSYEKL. This CDR3 is built from 14 residues. Using a J-beta primer mix together with a sample-barcoded 5' primer, a second PCR was run for roughly 7 to 12 cycles. CDR3-containing paired-end reads numbering at least 2.5 million came from each sample. TCRdb processed the 5' RACE reads anew with MiXCR; each CDR3 protein has one entry. The table has about 640,000 distinct CDR3 sequences, roughly 50% seen once.

The TCR was taken from a man in his 60s in good health. The chain links TRBV4-1 to TRBJ2-5; 8 nucleotides line up with TRBD2. The sequencing sample was made of blood. In DNA form, the CDR3 reads TGCGCCAGCAGCCTGGGCGAGCGGGAGGAGACCCAGTACTTC. It specifies CASSLGEREETQYF.